These 2 T cell receptor beta chains were sequenced from one sample in a study of cytomegalovirus exposure and HLA in healthy donors. Data came from immunoSEQ multiplex PCR; TCRdb stores just in-frame clones and leaves some out. The sample records about 340,000 clones, about nine tenths being singletons. The sample was PBMCs. All receptors derive from a woman under 30 in good health and CMV-seronegative.

The chain carries TRBV7-9 and TRBJ2-7, with TRBD2 matching 11 bases. In germline, CDR1 is SEHNR, CDR2 FQNEAQ (reference sequence). The CDR3 sequence is 14 residues long. V lost 3 bases to trimming and J lost 5 bases; unmatched junction nucleotides: 3. CDR3 amino acids: CASSLGTSGHEQYF. The CDR3, as DNA: TGTGCCAGCAGCTTGGGGACTAGCGGACACGAGCAGTACTTC.

The rearrangement joins TRBV27 to TRBJ2-2; 8 nucleotides align to TRBD1. Germline-derived CDR1 and CDR2 are MNHEY and SMNVEV (reference sequence). The CDR3 extends over 15 amino acids. V dropped 3 bases and J dropped 3; count of bases not matched to a gene: 3. CDR3 sequence (DNA): TGTGCCAGCAGTTTCCAGGGGGCGGACACCGGGGAGCTGTTTTTT. It encodes CASSFQGADTGELFF.